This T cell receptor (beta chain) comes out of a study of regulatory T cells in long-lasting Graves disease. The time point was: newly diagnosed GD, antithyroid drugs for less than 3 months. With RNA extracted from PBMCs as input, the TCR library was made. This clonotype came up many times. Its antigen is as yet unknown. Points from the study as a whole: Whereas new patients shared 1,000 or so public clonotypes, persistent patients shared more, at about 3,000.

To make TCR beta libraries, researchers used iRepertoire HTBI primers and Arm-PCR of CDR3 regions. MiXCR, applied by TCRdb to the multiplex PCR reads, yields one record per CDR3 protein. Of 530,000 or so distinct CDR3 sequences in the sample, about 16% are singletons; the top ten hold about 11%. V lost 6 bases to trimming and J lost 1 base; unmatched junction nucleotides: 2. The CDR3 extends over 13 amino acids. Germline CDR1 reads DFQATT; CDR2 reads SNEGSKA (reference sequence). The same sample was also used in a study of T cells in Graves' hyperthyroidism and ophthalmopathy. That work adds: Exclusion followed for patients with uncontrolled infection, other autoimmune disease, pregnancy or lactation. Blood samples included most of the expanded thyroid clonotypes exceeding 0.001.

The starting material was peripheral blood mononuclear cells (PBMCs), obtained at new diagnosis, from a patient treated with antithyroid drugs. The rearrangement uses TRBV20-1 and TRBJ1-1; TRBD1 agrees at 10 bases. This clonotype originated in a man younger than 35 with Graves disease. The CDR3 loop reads CSAGQGGNTEAFF. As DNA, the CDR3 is TGCAGTGCCGGACAGGGGGGGAACACTGAAGCTTTCTTT.